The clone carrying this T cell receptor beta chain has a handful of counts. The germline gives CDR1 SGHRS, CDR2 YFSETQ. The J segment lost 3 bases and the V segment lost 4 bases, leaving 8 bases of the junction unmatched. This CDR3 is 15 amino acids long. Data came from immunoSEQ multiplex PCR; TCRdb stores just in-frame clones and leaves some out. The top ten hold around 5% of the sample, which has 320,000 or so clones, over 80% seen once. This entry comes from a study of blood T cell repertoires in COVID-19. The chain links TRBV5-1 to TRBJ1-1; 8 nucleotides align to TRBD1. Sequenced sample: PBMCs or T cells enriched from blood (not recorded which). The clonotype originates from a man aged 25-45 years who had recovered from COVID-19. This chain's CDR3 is CASSLRQGRDTEAFF. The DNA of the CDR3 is TGCGCCAGCAGCCTCCGACAGGGGAGAGACACTGAAGCTTTCTTT.